Shown below are 12 T cell receptor beta chains from a single sample sequenced in a study of cytomegalovirus exposure and HLA in healthy donors. Measured with immunoSEQ multiplex PCR; TCRdb has only the in-frame clones, and not every one. The repertoire consists of approximately 150,000 clones, with roughly nine tenths occurring once and the leading ten covering 2% to 3%. Sample: PBMCs. The receptors come from a man aged 18 to 29 in good health and CMV-seropositive.

This clone was observed a single time. CDR3 sequence reads: CASSRMGGNTEAFF. The CDR3 DNA follows: TGTGCCAGCAGCCGGATGGGGGGAAACACTGAAGCTTTCTTT. The chain recombines TRBV4-2 with TRBJ1-1; maybe TRBD1 (5 bases). Per germline, CDR1 LGHNA and CDR2 YNFKEQ. This CDR3 contains 14 residues. The V gene lost 4 bases and the J gene lost 2 bases, with 11 bases spanning the gap.

With respect to this clone: Distinct nucleotide sequences in the sample also encode this CDR3. The chain employs TRBV6-5 and TRBJ2-5; no clear D gene. CDR1 is MNHEY, CDR2 SVGAGI, per germline. This CDR3 is 14 amino acids long. Trimming left V 4 bases short and J 1 base short, with 10 bases between. The CDR3 spells CASSSSGSQETQYF. CDR3 coding DNA: TGTGCCAGCAGTTCCTCCGGGTCCCAAGAGACCCAGTACTTC.

This rearrangement joins TRBV5-8 to TRBJ2-3; TRBD1 aligns across 8 bases. Germline V gene sequence: CDR1 SGHTS, CDR2 YDEGEE. CDR3 length: 15 residues. J gave up 1 base and V 4 bases, and 5 bases lay outside the gene matches. Written as DNA, the CDR3 is TGTGCCAGCAGCCGACAGGGGCAGGGCACAGATACGCAGTATTTT. It translates to CASSRQGQGTDTQYF.

The V gene is TRBV18, the J gene TRBJ2-7; D might be TRBD1 (6 bases). V was clipped by 1 base and J by 6 bases, with 16 bases between them. The CDR3 length is 15 residues. Looked up from germline, CDR1 is KGHSH and CDR2 is LQKENI. The CDR3 region is CASSPLQQGWGEQYF. CDR3 DNA sequence: TGTGCCAGCTCACCACTCCAACAGGGTTGGGGCGAGCAGTACTTC.

This chain joins TRBV9 and TRBJ2-7, with D possibly being TRBD1 (6 bases). CDR1 is SGDLS and CDR2 is YYNGEE in the germline V gene. This CDR3 contains 14 residues. The germline V and J ends were trimmed by 0 bases and 4 bases, with 11 bases remaining between them. For the CDR3, the DNA is TGTGCCAGCAGCGTAGGTGGCAGGGGATACGAGCAGTACTTC. Protein: CASSVGGRGYEQYF.

The CDR3, as DNA: TGTGCCAGCAGCTTTGGGACTAGCTCCAATGAGCAGTTCTTC. As protein: CASSFGTSSNEQFF. The V and J genes are TRBV5-4 and TRBJ2-1; 9 bases line up with TRBD2. J was trimmed by 6 bases and V by 2 bases; bases with no gene match: 3. Germline assignment: CDR1 SGHNT and CDR2 YYREEE (reference sequence). This CDR3 contains 14 residues.

The genes are TRBV28 and TRBJ2-7, with 9 bases that match TRBD2. The germline V gene has CDR1 MDHEN and CDR2 SYDVKM. After removal of 5 bases from V and 7 bases from J, the junction contained 9 bases not matched to a gene. The CDR3 spans 14 residues. CDR3 in amino acids: CASSQSPTSGEQYF. The CDR3 coding sequence is TGTGCCAGCAGTCAATCCCCGACTAGCGGAGAGCAGTACTTC.

This rearrangement joins TRBV5-4 to TRBJ2-1; TRBD2 aligns across 10 bases. In germline, CDR1 is SGHNT, CDR2 YYREEE (reference sequence). The CDR3 totals 15 residues. V was clipped by 8 bases and J by 2 bases; unmatched bases: 7. The CDR3 DNA reads as TGTGCCAGTAAGAGCGGGAGGGCCCCCTACAATGAGCAGTTCTTC. Its translation: CASKSGRAPYNEQFF.

The chain employs TRBV18 and TRBJ2-3, with TRBD1 identical over 7 bases. The CDR3 runs to 16 residues. From germline, CDR1 is KGHSH and CDR2 LQKENI. Trimming at V came to 0 bases and at J to 8 bases, leaving 11 bases not matched to a gene. The CDR3 is CASSPPETGFDGTQYF. Written as DNA, the CDR3 is TGTGCCAGCTCACCACCGGAGACAGGGTTCGACGGTACGCAGTATTTT. Filled out from reference TRBV18 and TRBJ2-3, the complete variable domain reads NAGVMQNPRHLVRRRGQEARLRCSPMKGHSHVYWYRQLPEEGLKFMVYLQKENIIDESGMPKERFSAEFPKEGPSILRIQQVVRGDSAAYFCASSPPETGFDGTQYFGPGTRLTVL.

The chain couples TRBV11-2 to TRBJ2-7; a possible D gene is TRBD1 (5 bases). Germline V CDR1 and CDR2: SGHAT, FQNNGV. Trimming stripped 4 bases from V and 1 base from J, with 8 bases between. This CDR3 has 13 amino acids. CDR3 sequence (DNA): TGTGCCAGCAGCTCCGACAGATCCTACGAGCAGTACTTC. Protein product: CASSSDRSYEQYF. The whole variable domain, filled in from reference TRBV11-2 and TRBJ2-7, reads EAGVAQSPRYKIIEKRQSVAFWCNPISGHATLYWYQQILGQGPKLLIQFQNNGVVDDSQLPKDRFSAERLKGVDSTLKIQPAKLEDSAVYLCASSSDRSYEQYFGPGTRLTVT.

This chain joins TRBV19 and TRBJ2-7; 9 bases are a match to TRBD2. CDR1 and CDR2 from the germline V gene are LNHDA and SQIVND (reference sequence). CDR3 size: 14 residues. The junction had 5 bases not matched to a gene; V was cut back by 3 bases and J by 5 bases. CDR3 region: CASSMVAGAHEQYF. The DNA of the CDR3 is TGTGCCAGTAGTATGGTAGCGGGAGCTCACGAGCAGTACTTC.

This clone was observed a single time. The chain joins TRBV30 to TRBJ1-5, with D maybe TRBD1 (6 bases). The CDR3 extends over 14 amino acids. V shed 3 bases and J shed 6 bases, with 15 bases lying between them. Germline assignment: CDR1 GTSNPN and CDR2 SVGIG (reference sequence). CDR3 DNA: TGTGCCTGGAGCCAGAGGGGGTACGGTCAGCCCCAGCATTTT. It specifies CAWSQRGYGQPQHF. The full variable domain, its missing parts supplied by reference TRBV30 and TRBJ1-5, is SQTIHQWPATLVQPVGSPLSLECTVEGTSNPNLYWYRQAAGRGLQLLFYSVGIGQISSEVPQNLSASRPQDRQFILSSKKLLLSDSGFYLCAWSQRGYGQPQHFGDGTRLSIL.